This T cell receptor beta chain was recovered during a study of early stage breast cancer tumors. Of note for this clone: What it binds is unknown.

Overall study findings and caveats: Unsorted bulk genomic DNA sequencing lacked pairing and functional marker data.

This CDR3 has 11 amino acids. From germline, CDR1 is LGHNT and CDR2 FRNRAP. Trimming shortened V by 6 bases and J by 7 bases, and 8 bases separated the two germline ends. Repertoires were generated with immunoSEQ multiplex PCR, while TCRdb's copy carries only in-frame clones and drops some. The sample contains approximately 6,500 clones, roughly three fifths of which appear only once. Source material: normal breast tissue next to the tumor. This rearrangement joins TRBV12-5 to TRBJ2-3; perhaps TRBD2 as D (5 bases). This TCR was recovered from a person between 50 and 60 years old with breast cancer. CDR3 loop: CASGQRYTQYF. CDR3 bases: TGTGCTAGTGGCCAGCGGTATACGCAGTATTTT.